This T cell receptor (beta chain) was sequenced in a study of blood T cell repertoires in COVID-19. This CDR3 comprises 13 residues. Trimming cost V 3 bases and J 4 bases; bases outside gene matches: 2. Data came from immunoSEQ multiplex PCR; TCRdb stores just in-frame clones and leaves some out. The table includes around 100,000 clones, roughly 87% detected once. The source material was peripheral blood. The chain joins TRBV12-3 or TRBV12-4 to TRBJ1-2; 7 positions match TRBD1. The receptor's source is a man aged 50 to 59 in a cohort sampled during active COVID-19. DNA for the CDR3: TGTGCCAGCAGTTTGACAGGGCCCTATGGCTACACCTTC. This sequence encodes CASSLTGPYGYTF.